The present T cell receptor beta chain was sequenced within a study of CD4 and CD8 cells across lung adenocarcinoma regions. TCRdb re-analysed the PCR reads in MiXCR, keeping a single row per CDR3 protein. The sample lists approximately 3,100 distinct CDR3 sequences, about 62% occurring once. The patients had localized lung adenocarcinoma, a non-small cell subtype. The TCR was taken from a female donor with lung adenocarcinoma. The CD4 and CD8 labels of this study may be unreliable. The sequencing input was CD8+ T cells from the margin of a lung tumor.

In nucleotides, the CDR3 is TGTGCCAGCAGCTCTGGAGGGGAGAATGAGCAGTTCTTC. Amino acid sequence: CASSSGGENEQFF. The chain combines TRBV7-9 with TRBJ2-1; possible D gene TRBD2, 6 bases. The CDR3 loop spans 13 amino acids. Germline-derived CDR1 and CDR2 are SEHNR and FQNEAQ (reference sequence). Trimming shortened V by 4 bases and J by 7 bases, and 11 bases separated the two germline ends.